This record covers a single T cell receptor beta chain. Antigen: not known. Before the COVID-19 pandemic, during about 2011-2019, CD4+ T cells were taken from unexposed donors. This sample is drawn from a study of CD4 T cells in relation to SARS-CoV-2 and coronaviruses. Study-wide findings and caveats: In roughly 65% of donors, memory CD4+ clonotypes crossrecognized SARS-CoV-2 and at least one common cold coronavirus spike. This crossreactivity analysis covered spike protein alone, no other viral proteins.

V lost 2 bases, J lost 8 bases, and 6 bases lay in between. The CDR3 contains 11 residues. The germline V gene encodes CDR1 MDHEN and CDR2 SYDVKM. Uncultured naive and memory CD4+ T cells supplied DNA for deep TCR-beta sequencing. Sequencing used immunoSEQ multiplex PCR; TCRdb keeps in-frame clones, though not all of them. The data hold some 70,000 clones, with approximately 93% observed a single time. The rearrangement joins TRBV28 to TRBJ1-1; D is possibly TRBD1 (5 bases). Material for sequencing was naive CD4+ T cells from PBMCs. Subset meaning: naive CD4+ T cells isolated by negative enrichment. The clonotype originates from a human donor in good health. Here the CDR3 reads CASSLRGEAFF. DNA of the CDR3: TGTGCCAGCAGTTTAAGGGGAGAAGCTTTCTTT.